This T cell receptor (beta chain) derives from a study of graft-versus-host responses after intestinal transplantation (dated by TCRdb to 2020 to 2022). Describing the broader study: The transplants that recipients received were multivisceral, liver-intestinal, or isolated intestinal. Of the approximately 24 intestinal transplant recipients enrolled in the cohort, one of whom was a retransplant, a few patients without pretransplant specimens were excluded. Donor T cell macrochimerism was defined as a peak of at least 4% donor T cells among recipient peripheral blood mononuclear cells. Anti-thymocyte globulin induction was given to all recipients, followed by maintenance tacrolimus and steroids for approximately three years. Samples from a few later patients were sequenced in-house on an Illumina MiSeq with MiXCR processing rather than by the commercial service. After intestinal transplantation, graft-versus-host and host-versus-graft alloreactive T cell clones were followed in the graft, circulation and bone marrow using bulk TCR-beta CDR3 sequencing. Alloreactive clones were identified by sequencing pre-transplant mixed lymphocyte reaction products and comparing them with unstimulated pre-transplant donor and recipient T cells.

Intraepithelial and lamina propria lymphocytes were isolated from graft specimens using dithiothreitol, EDTA incubations and collagenase D digestion. Bulk TCR-beta sequencing was performed on serial intestinal graft biopsy specimens collected as late as 600 days after transplant. From the cysteine through the phenylalanine, the CDR3 covers 15 amino acids. Of all the DNA, just the CDR3 is kept, 45 bases in frame from base 1. CDR1 and CDR2 are read off the germline V gene (reference sequence) as SGHAT and FQDESV. V lost 4 bases and J lost 4 bases; the stretch between them is 14 bases long. A remark on this clone: Its antigen remains unidentified. Qualities for individual bases were not recorded, and no much larger clone is one base off.

The library was built by means of the immunoSEQ multiplex PCR assay. Adaptive Biotechnologies carried out high-throughput TCR-beta CDR3 sequencing of genomic DNA for most patients. As for how the authors treated the data: TCR sequencing data for approximately 19 patients were retrieved from Adaptive's ImmunoSEQ software; three other patients were processed with MiXCR and VDJtools. CDR3 nucleotide sequences shared by donor and recipient were removed because the origin of these sequences could not be assigned. To be classed as alloreactive, a clone needed at least 2-fold expansion over unstimulated cells and a minimum CFSE-low frequency of 0.002% (template counts) or 0.001% (read counts). Clones were considered mappable if detected in sequenced pre-transplant spleen, lymph node, or MLR CFSE-low populations of the donor or recipient. The cumulative frequency of alloreactive clones was calculated as a percentage of all sequences, weighted by copy number. TCRdb limited this immuneACCESS table to in-frame rearrangements with V and J called. A share of clones is missing; checked studies link under half to unresolved V genes, and the rest is unexplained. The V and J calls and the clone size are those of that table, but D and trimming were determined from the DNA. Across this sample there are about 12,000 clones, with about 68% seen only once. Of the sample, 4% to 5.5% falls within the top ten clones.

What the research found in general, with its limitations: GvH clones were found in recipient bone marrow, and some of the GvH clones appeared earlier in ileal mucosa or blood, which is consistent with an intestinal mucosal origin. The relatively low number and heterogeneity of intestinal transplant patients limited the conclusions. High GvH to HvG T cell clonal ratios were observed in the allografts of patients with donor T cell macrochimerism. Early after transplant, peak levels of circulating GvH clones were found to be associated with declines in HvG clones.

This TCR came from a human patient who received an intestinal transplant, so some T cells may come from the graft donor. This specimen consisted of ileum tissue, obtained about 150 days after intestinal transplantation. Recombination joined TRBV11-1 with TRBJ2-1; the best D guess is TRBD2, with 6 bases matching. The CDR3 protein is CASSWAGPSYNEQFF. The bases read TGTGCCAGCAGCTGGGCGGGACCCTCATACAATGAGCAGTTCTTC.